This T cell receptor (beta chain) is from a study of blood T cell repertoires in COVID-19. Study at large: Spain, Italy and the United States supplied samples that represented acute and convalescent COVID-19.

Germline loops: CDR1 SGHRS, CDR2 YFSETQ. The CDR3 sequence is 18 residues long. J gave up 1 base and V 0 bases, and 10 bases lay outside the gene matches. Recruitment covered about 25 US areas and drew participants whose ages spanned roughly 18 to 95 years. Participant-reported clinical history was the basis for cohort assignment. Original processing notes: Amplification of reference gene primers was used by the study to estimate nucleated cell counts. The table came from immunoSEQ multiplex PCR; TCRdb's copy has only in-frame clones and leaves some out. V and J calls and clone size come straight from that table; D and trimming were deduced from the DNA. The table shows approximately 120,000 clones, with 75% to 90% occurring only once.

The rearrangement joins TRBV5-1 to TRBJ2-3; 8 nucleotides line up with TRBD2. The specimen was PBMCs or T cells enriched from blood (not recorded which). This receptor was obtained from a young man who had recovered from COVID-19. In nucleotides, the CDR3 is TGCGCCAGCAGCTTGGCCCATCGGGGGGGCCAGGGCACAGATACGCAGTATTTT. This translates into CASSLAHRGGQGTDTQYF.